Below are 10 T cell receptor beta chains sequenced from a single sample in a study of blood T cell repertoires in COVID-19 (dated by TCRdb to about 2020). The library was prepared using the immunoSEQ multiplex PCR assay. TCRdb took this table from immuneACCESS and kept in-frame rearrangements with V and J called. Such tables lack part of the clones; where checked against another copy, unresolved V genes explain under half of the gap, and the rest is unexplained. This sample is represented by about 280,000 clones; roughly 85% of them were singletons. In total, the top ten clones hold 2% to 3% of the sample. The sample was PBMCs or T cells enriched from blood (not recorded which). These receptors all stem from a woman in her fifties or sixties who had recovered from COVID-19.

This sequence joins TRBV5-1 and TRBJ1-1; the D is unclear. CDR1 and CDR2 from the germline V gene are SGHRS and YFSETQ. The CDR3 is made up of 13 amino acids. Trimming removed 2 bases at V and 2 bases at J, with 7 bases between. Written as DNA, the CDR3 is TGCGCCAGCAGCTTCGGTGATAACACTGAAGCTTTCTTT. The encoded protein is CASSFGDNTEAFF.

This chain joins TRBV11-2 and TRBJ1-2; tentative D call: TRBD1 (5 bases). The CDR3 is 13 amino acids. V was pared by 5 bases and J by 5 bases, with 12 bases between. CDR1 and CDR2 from the germline V gene are SGHAT and FQNNGV. CDR3 sequence reads: CASSPDGGYGYTF. CDR3 sequence (DNA): TGTGCCAGCAGCCCTGACGGGGGTTATGGCTACACCTTC.

The V and J genes are TRBV5-5 and TRBJ2-1, with D maybe TRBD2 (5 bases). The germline CDR1 and CDR2 sequences are SGHKS and YYEKEE (reference sequence). Trimming removed 3 bases from V and 0 bases from J, with 10 bases in between. The CDR3 runs to 15 residues. As DNA, the CDR3 is TGTGCCAGCAGCTCGCGGGCAGACTCCTACAATGAGCAGTTCTTC. Translating it yields CASSSRADSYNEQFF.

This chain links TRBV2 with TRBJ1-2; 7 bases are shared with TRBD1. CDR1 and CDR2 from the germline V gene are SNHLY and FYNNEI. The V and J ends lost 1 base and 5 bases, in that order; junction bases with no gene match: 4. CDR3 size: 14 residues. The CDR3 DNA follows: TGTGCCAGCAGTGAAGGGGCAGGGGGTTATGGCTACACCTTC. Its protein product is CASSEGAGGYGYTF.

The J gene is TRBJ1-4, the V gene TRBV29-1; 7 nucleotides match TRBD1. Germline CDR1 SQVTM, CDR2 ANQGSEA. This CDR3 has 13 residues. V shed 6 bases, J shed 7 bases, and the junction held 8 bases outside the gene matches. CDR3 protein: CSVAGTVGEKLFF. The DNA for the CDR3 is TGCAGCGTCGCCGGGACAGTAGGTGAAAAACTGTTTTTT.

The rearrangement links TRBV4-2 to TRBJ2-1; 12 bases match TRBD2. The V gene end was trimmed by 1 base and the J gene end by 8 bases; junction bases not matched to a gene: 6. This CDR3 is built from 16 residues. The germline gives CDR1 LGHNA, CDR2 YNFKEQ. CDR3 loop: CASSQATSGSVDEQFF. In DNA, the CDR3 is TGTGCCAGCAGCCAAGCGACTAGCGGGAGTGTCGATGAGCAGTTCTTC.

The chain employs TRBV5-1 and TRBJ2-2, with 8 bases identical to TRBD1. V lost 0 bases to trimming and J lost 0 bases; unmatched junction nucleotides: 10. This CDR3 has 19 amino acids. Looked up from germline, CDR1 is SGHRS and CDR2 is YFSETQ. The CDR3 is CASSLAATGVRSNTGELFF. CDR3 coding DNA: TGCGCCAGCAGCTTGGCCGCGACAGGGGTACGTTCGAACACCGGGGAGCTGTTTTTT.

The chain joins TRBV2 to TRBJ1-1; 10 bases fit TRBD1. This CDR3 is built from 14 residues. Trimming took 6 bases from V and 6 from J; bases not matched to a gene: 7. Looked up from germline, CDR1 is SNHLY and CDR2 is FYNNEI. This chain's CDR3 is CASSPGTGAPEAFF. DNA for the CDR3: TGTGCCAGCAGCCCCGGGACAGGGGCCCCTGAAGCTTTCTTT. The full variable domain, in which reference TRBV2 and TRBJ1-1 provide the parts outside the CDR3, is EPEVTQTPSHQVTQMGQEVILRCVPISNHLYFYWYRQILGQKVEFLVSFYNNEISEKSEIFDDQFSVERPDGSNFTLKIRSTKLEDSAMYFCASSPGTGAPEAFFGQGTRLTVV.

This chain joins TRBV7-2 and TRBJ2-7, with TRBD2 identical over 9 bases. J lost 0 bases, V lost 5 bases, and 8 bases had no gene match. This CDR3 comprises 16 residues. The germline V gene encodes CDR1 SGHTA and CDR2 FQGNSA. CDR3 nucleotides: TGTGCCAGCAGCCCACGACTAGCGGCAAGCTCCTACGAGCAGTACTTC. It translates to CASSPRLAASSYEQYF.

The V and J genes are TRBV27 and TRBJ2-7, with 9 bases aligning to TRBD2. CDR1 and CDR2 (germline): MNHEY, SMNVEV (reference sequence). This CDR3 spans 16 amino acids. J lost 2 bases, V lost 4 bases, and 9 bases had no gene match. Here the CDR3 reads CASSSRLAVTTYEQYF. Here the CDR3 DNA reads TGTGCCAGCAGTTCGAGACTAGCGGTAACAACCTACGAGCAGTACTTC.